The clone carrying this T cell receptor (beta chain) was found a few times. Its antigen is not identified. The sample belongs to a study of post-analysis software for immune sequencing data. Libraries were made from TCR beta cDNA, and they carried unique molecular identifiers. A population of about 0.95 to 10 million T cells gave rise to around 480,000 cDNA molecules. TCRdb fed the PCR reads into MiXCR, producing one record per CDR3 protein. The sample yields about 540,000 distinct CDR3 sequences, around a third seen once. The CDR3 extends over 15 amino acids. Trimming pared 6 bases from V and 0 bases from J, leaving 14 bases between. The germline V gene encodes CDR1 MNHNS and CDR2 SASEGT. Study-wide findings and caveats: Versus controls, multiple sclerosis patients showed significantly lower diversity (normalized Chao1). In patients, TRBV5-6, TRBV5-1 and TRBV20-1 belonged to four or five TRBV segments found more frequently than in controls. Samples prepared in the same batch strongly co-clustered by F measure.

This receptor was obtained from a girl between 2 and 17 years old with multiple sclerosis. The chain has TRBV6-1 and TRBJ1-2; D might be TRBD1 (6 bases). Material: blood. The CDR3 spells CASRLLDSSNYGYTF. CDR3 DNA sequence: TGTGCCAGCAGACTTCTGGACAGTTCTAACTATGGCTACACCTTC.